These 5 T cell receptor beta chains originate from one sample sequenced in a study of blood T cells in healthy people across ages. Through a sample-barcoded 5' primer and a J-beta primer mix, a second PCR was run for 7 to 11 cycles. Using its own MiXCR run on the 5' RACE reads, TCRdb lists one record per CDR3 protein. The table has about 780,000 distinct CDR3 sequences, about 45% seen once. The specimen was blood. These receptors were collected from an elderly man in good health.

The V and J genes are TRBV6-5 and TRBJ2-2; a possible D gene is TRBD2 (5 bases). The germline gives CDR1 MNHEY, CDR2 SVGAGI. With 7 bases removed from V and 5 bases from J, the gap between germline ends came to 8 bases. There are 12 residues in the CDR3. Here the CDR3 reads CASTRGTGELFF. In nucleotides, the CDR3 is TGTGCCAGCACCAGAGGGACCGGGGAGCTGTTTTTT.

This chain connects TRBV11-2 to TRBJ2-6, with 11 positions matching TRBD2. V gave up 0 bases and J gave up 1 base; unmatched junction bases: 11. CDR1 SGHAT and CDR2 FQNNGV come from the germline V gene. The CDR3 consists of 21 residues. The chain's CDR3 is CASSLDRFTSGSDSGANVLTF. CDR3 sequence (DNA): TGTGCCAGCAGCTTAGATCGATTTACTAGCGGGAGTGATTCTGGGGCCAACGTCCTGACTTTC.

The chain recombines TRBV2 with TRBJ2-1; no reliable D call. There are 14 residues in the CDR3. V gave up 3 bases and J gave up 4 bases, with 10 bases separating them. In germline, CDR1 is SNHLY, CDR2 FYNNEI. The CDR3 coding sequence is TGTGCCAGCAGTGAGGTAGCAGTTTACAATGAGCAGTTCTTC. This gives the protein CASSEVAVYNEQFF.

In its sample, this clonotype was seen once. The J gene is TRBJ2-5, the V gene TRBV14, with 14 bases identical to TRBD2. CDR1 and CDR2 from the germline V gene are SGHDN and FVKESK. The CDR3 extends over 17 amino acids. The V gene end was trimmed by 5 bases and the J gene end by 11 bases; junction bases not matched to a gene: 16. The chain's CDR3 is CASSSRTSGRYGNEQYF. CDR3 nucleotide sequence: TGTGCCAGCAGCTCTCGGACTAGCGGGAGGTATGGCAATGAGCAGTACTTC. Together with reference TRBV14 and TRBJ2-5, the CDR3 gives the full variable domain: EAGVTQFPSHSVIEKGQTVTLRCDPISGHDNLYWYRRVMGKEIKFLLHFVKESKQDESGMPNNRFLAERTGGTYSTLKVQPAELEDSGVYFCASSSRTSGRYGNEQYFGPGTRLLVL.

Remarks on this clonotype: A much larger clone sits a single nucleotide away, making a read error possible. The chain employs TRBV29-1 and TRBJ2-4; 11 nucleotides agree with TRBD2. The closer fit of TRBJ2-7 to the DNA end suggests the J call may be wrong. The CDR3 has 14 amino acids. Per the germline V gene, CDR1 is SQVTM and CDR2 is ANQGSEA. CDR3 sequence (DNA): TGCAGCGTCGAGACTAGCGGGGACGTCTACGAGCAGTACTTC. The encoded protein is CSVETSGDVYEQYF.